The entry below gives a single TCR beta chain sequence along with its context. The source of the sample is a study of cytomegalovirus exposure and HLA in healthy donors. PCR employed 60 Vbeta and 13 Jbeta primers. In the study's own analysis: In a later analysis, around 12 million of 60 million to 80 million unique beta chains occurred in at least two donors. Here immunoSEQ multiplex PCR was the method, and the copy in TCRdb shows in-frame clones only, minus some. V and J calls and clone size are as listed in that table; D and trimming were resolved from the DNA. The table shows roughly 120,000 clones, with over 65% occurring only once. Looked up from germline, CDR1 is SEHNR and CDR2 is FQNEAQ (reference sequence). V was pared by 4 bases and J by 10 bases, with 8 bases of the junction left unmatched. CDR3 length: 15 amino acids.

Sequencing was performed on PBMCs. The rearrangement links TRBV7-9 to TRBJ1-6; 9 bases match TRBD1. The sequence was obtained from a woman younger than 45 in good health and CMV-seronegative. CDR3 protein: CASSSVQGAGSPLHF. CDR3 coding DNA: TGTGCCAGCAGCTCCGTACAGGGGGCTGGATCACCCCTCCACTTT. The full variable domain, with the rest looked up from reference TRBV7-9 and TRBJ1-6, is DTGVSQNPRHKITKRGQNVTFRCDPISEHNRLYWYRQTLGQGPEFLTYFQNEAQLEKSRLLSDRFSAERPKGSFSTLEIQRTEQGDSAMYLCASSSVQGAGSPLHFGNGTRLTVT.